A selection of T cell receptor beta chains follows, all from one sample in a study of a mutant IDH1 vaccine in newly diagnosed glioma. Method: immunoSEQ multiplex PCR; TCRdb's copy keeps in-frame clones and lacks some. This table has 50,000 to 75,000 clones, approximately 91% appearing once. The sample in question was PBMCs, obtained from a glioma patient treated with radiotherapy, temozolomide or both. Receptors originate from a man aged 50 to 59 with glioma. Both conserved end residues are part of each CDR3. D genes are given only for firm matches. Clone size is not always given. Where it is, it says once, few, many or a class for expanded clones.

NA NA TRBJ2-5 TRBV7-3 CASSLSDQETQYF TGTGCCAGCAGCTTATCAGATCAAGAGACCCAGTACTTC
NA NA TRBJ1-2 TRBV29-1 CSVEGSEDYGYTF TGCAGCGTTGAAGGCTCGGAGGACTATGGCTACACCTTC
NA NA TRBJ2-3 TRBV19 CASSLYIDQVDTQYF TGTGCCAGTAGTCTATACATCGACCAGGTAGATACGCAGTATTTT
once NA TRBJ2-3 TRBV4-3 CASSQELTTGPSQGTQYF TGCGCCAGCAGCCAAGAACTCACCACCGGCCCCTCTCAAGGCACGCAGTATTTT
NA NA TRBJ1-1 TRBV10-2 CASGRPGPNTEAFF TGCGCCAGCGGACGACCAGGACCGAACACTGAAGCTTTCTTT
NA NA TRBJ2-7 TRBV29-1 CSVRVPPGAGPTYEQYF TGCAGCGTTCGGGTCCCCCCGGGGGCGGGTCCGACCTACGAGCAGTACTTC
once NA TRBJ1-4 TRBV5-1 CASSLAATNEKLFF TGCGCCAGCAGCTTGGCAGCAACTAATGAAAAACTGTTTTTT
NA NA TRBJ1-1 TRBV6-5 CASSDRYTEAFF TGTGCCAGCAGTGACCGTTACACTGAAGCTTTCTTT
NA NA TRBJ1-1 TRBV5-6 CASSFWRRMNTEAFF TGTGCCAGCAGCTTTTGGAGAAGAATGAACACTGAAGCTTTCTTT
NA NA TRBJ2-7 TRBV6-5 CASSQNYEQYF TGTGCCAGCAGTCAAAATTACGAGCAGTACTTC
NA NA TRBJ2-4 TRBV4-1 CASSQLRGQNIQYF TGCGCCAGCAGCCAGCTCCGGGGGCAAAACATTCAGTACTTC
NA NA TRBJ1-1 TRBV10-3 CAISDLGGENTEAFF TGTGCCATCAGTGACCTAGGGGGAGAGAACACTGAAGCTTTCTTT
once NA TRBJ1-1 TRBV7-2 CASSLVSLTEAFF TGTGCCAGCAGCTTAGTAAGCCTGACTGAAGCTTTCTTT
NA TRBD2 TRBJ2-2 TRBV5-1 CASSFRLAGGARGGELFF TGCGCCAGCAGCTTTCGACTAGCGGGGGGGGCACGAGGCGGGGAGCTGTTTTTT
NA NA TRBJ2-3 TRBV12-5 CASGLVGSQGPDTQYF TGTGCTAGTGGTTTGGTAGGATCTCAGGGGCCAGATACGCAGTATTTT
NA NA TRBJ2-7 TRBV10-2 CASGGLPQTGQYF TGCGCCAGCGGAGGACTCCCCCAAACCGGGCAGTACTTC
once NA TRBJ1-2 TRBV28 CASSTSGPAHGYTF TGTGCCAGCAGTACCTCGGGCCCCGCACATGGCTACACCTTC
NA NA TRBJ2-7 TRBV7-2 CASSLSAAEQYF TGTGCCAGCAGCTTGTCGGCGGCGGAGCAGTACTTC
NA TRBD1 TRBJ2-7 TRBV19 CASSKGTGGSYEQYF TGTGCCAGTAGTAAAGGGACAGGGGGGTCCTACGAGCAGTACTTC
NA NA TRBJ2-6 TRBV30 CAWGGPTGRARSGANVLTF TGTGCCTGGGGCGGGCCAACCGGGCGGGCCCGCTCTGGGGCCAACGTCCTGACTTTC
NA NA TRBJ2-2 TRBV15 CATSRDWGSGELFF TGTGCCACCAGCAGAGATTGGGGAAGCGGGGAGCTGTTTTTT
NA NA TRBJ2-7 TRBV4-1 CASSQEGTTYEQYF TGCGCCAGCAGCCAAGAGGGGACAACCTACGAGCAGTACTTC
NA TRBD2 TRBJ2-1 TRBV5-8 CASSLNERETDNEQFF TGTGCCAGCAGCTTAAACGAGCGGGAGACCGACAATGAGCAGTTCTTC
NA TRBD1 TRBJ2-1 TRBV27 CASSSSGTGLYNEQFF TGTGCCAGCAGTTCCTCCGGGACAGGGCTGTACAATGAGCAGTTCTTC
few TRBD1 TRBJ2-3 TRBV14 CASSNRQGAGRDTQYF TGTGCCAGCAGTAACAGACAGGGGGCAGGAAGAGATACGCAGTATTTT
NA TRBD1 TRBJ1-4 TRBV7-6 CASSSDRGSGEKLFF TGTGCCAGCAGCTCGGACAGGGGGAGTGGTGAAAAACTGTTTTTT
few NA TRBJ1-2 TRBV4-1 CASSQDGYRGYTF TGCGCCAGCAGCCAAGACGGCTACAGGGGCTACACCTTC
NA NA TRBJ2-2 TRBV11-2 CASSLDVGSSRLFF TGTGCCAGCAGCTTAGATGTAGGCAGCTCCCGGCTGTTTTTT
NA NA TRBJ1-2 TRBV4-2 CASSQDPDYGYTF TGTGCCAGCAGCCAAGATCCGGACTATGGCTACACCTTC
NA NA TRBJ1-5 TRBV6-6 CASNRPGRDQPQHF TGTGCCAGCAACCGGCCAGGGAGAGATCAGCCCCAGCATTTT
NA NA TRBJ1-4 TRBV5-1 CASSLEGQSEKLFF TGCGCCAGCAGCTTGGAAGGACAGAGCGAAAAACTGTTTTTT
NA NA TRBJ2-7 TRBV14 CASSLREGLNYYEQYF TGTGCCAGCAGCCTGAGGGAAGGGTTGAACTACTACGAGCAGTACTTC
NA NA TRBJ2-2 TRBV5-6 CASSIGDTGELFF TGTGCCAGCAGCATAGGAGACACCGGGGAGCTGTTTTTT
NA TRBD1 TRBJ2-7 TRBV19 CASSQLGQGYEQYF TGTGCCAGTAGTCAATTGGGACAGGGCTACGAGCAGTACTTC
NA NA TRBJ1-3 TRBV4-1 CASSQTILRGSGNTIYF TGCGCCAGCAGCCAAACAATTTTAAGAGGCTCTGGAAACACCATATATTTT
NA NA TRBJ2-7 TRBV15 CATSLRRNEQYF TGTGCCACCAGCCTGCGCCGGAACGAGCAGTACTTC
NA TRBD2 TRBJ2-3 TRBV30 CAWSAGLAGGTDTQYF TGTGCCTGGAGTGCGGGACTAGCGGGGGGCACAGATACGCAGTATTTT
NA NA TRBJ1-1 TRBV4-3 CASGGGRGNTEAFF TGCGCCAGCGGGGGGGGGCGCGGGAACACTGAAGCTTTCTTT
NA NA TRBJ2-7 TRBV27 CASSLYETAVGYEQYF TGTGCCAGCAGTTTATACGAGACCGCCGTGGGCTACGAGCAGTACTTC
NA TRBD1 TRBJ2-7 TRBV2 CASSGGTGYYEQYF TGTGCCAGCAGTGGCGGGACAGGGTACTACGAGCAGTACTTC
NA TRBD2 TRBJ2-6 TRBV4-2 CASSQDGGAGANVLTF TGTGCCAGCAGCCAAGATGGGGGGGCTGGGGCCAACGTCCTGACTTTC
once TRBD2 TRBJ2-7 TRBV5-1 CASSQVAGDTYEQYF TGCGCCAGCAGCCAGGTAGCGGGAGATACCTACGAGCAGTACTTC
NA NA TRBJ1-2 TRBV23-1 CASSHWTQDVSNYGYTF TGCGCCAGCAGTCACTGGACACAGGATGTTTCTAACTATGGCTACACCTTC
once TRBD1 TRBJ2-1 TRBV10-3 CAISRGLDGGGQFF TGTGCCATCAGTAGGGGGCTGGATGGTGGTGGGCAGTTCTTC
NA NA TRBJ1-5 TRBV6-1 CASSEKAGANQPQHF TGTGCCAGCAGTGAAAAGGCAGGGGCCAATCAGCCCCAGCATTTT
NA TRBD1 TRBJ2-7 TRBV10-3 CAISESLFWDSHYEQYF TGTGCCATCAGTGAGTCGTTATTTTGGGACAGTCATTACGAGCAGTACTTC
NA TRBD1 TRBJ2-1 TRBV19 CASSMGSAGGYNEQFF TGTGCCAGTAGTATGGGGTCTGCAGGGGGCTACAATGAGCAGTTCTTC
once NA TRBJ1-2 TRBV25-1 CASSEGLYGYTF TGTGCCAGCAGTGAGGGACTCTATGGCTACACCTTC
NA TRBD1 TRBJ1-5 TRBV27 CASKRTGFNQPQHF TGTGCCAGCAAGAGGACAGGGTTCAATCAGCCCCAGCATTTT
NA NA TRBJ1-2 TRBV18 CASSPLGRDGYTF TGTGCCAGCTCACCGTTGGGGAGGGATGGCTACACCTTC
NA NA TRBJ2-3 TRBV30 CAWSVRMSTDTQYF TGTGCCTGGAGTGTACGGATGTCCACAGATACGCAGTATTTT
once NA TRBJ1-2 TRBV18 CASSNVVGKGNYGYTF TGTGCCAGTTCTAACGTGGTCGGGAAGGGTAACTATGGCTACACCTTC
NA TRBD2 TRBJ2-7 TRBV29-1 CSVEGGGYEQYF TGCAGCGTTGAGGGCGGGGGGTACGAGCAGTACTTC
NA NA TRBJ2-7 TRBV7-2 CASSILIAYEQYF TGTGCCAGCAGTATCTTAATCGCCTACGAGCAGTACTTC
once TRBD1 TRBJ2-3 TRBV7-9 CASTPGTGGDTQYF TGTGCCAGCACCCCCGGGACAGGGGGGGATACGCAGTATTTT
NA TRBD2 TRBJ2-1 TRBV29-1 CSVEYGMGGLGNEQFF TGCAGCGTTGAATATGGGATGGGGGGGTTAGGCAATGAGCAGTTCTTC
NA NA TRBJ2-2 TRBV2 CASSYTANTGELFF TGTGCCAGCAGTTATACAGCGAACACCGGGGAGCTGTTTTTT
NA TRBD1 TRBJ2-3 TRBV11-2 CASSLNRGSPGTQYF TGTGCCAGCAGCTTGAACAGGGGTTCCCCTGGGACGCAGTATTTT
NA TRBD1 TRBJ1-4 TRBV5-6 CASSWGQGSEKLFF TGTGCCAGCAGCTGGGGACAGGGCAGCGAAAAACTGTTTTTT